Sequencing of this T cell receptor (beta chain) was carried out in a study of blood T cell repertoires in COVID-19 (dated by TCRdb to between 2020 and 2021). With respect to the entire study: Samples covering the acute and convalescent phases of COVID-19 were provided by collaborators in the United States, Italy and Spain. The prospective study material was composed of cDNA or gDNA derived from T cells, B-cell-depleted T cells, or PBMCs. The dataset comprised deeply sampled blood TCRbeta repertoires from subjects exposed to, actively infected with, or recovered from COVID-19. The repertoires were released in a freely available public database meant as a resource for research on the immune response to SARS-CoV-2. The samples were drawn from two sources: the first 160 participants of the ongoing ImmuneRACE study, and 950 to 1,500 subjects contributed by 6 global collaborators. Sample metadata almost always included a de-identified subject ID, COVID-19 status, age in years and sex. Where available, HLA class I and class II types were taken from metadata supplied by the sample provider and were not determined by assay-based typing. Overall study results and their limits: Clinical and demographic metadata were provided uncurated, with the amount varying by source and participant.

The immunoSEQ Assay, a bias-controlled multiplex PCR, was used to amplify TCRbeta CDR3 regions from genomic DNA. From the authors' description of their analysis: The number of nucleated cells in each sample was estimated from the amplification of reference gene primers within the assay. To quantify the absolute abundance of each unique TCRbeta CDR3 rearrangement, sequence reads were collapsed and filtered. For each sample, productive Simpson clonality was calculated as the square root of Simpson's diversity index over productive rearrangements. Not all clones reach the TCRdb copy of this immuneACCESS table, which keeps in-frame sequences only. Checked studies attribute under half of the gap to unresolved V genes and leave the rest unexplained. V and J calls and clone size are those listed in that table; D and trimming were worked out from the DNA. A total of about 70,000 clones appear in this sample, 60% to 85% of them only once. The ten most abundant clones make up 20% to 25% of the sample.

Inclusive of the bounding cysteine and phenylalanine, the CDR3 is 14 residues long. Left in the record is the CDR3 DNA by itself, 42 bases read in frame from the first base. Reading the germline V gene (reference sequence) gives CDR1 MNHEY and CDR2 SMNVEV. V trim: 0 bases; J trim: 4 bases; unmatched bases: 2. Whole blood was collected in K2EDTA tubes by collaborating institutions according to the institutions' own protocols. For TCRbeta analysis, collaborators shipped samples as frozen whole blood, isolated PBMCs, or DNA extracted from either of those sample types. A word on this clone: The specificity of this receptor is unknown. No qualities accompany the bases; no much larger clone lies one base away.

In this chain, TRBV27 is recombined with TRBJ2-7, and TRBD2 aligns with 8 junction nucleotides. The receptor comes from a man in his 70s with acute or convalescent COVID-19. Sequencing was performed on peripheral blood. This receptor has the CDR3 CASSLSPSGYEQYF. The DNA sequence is TGTGCCAGCAGTTTATCGCCTAGCGGGTACGAGCAGTACTTC.